Detailed here is one T cell receptor beta chain. Reverse transcription of all isolated RNA meant that expressed TCRB transcripts were sequenced. Sequencing used immunoSEQ multiplex PCR; TCRdb keeps in-frame clones, though not all of them. The data hold fewer than 350,000 clones, with about 18% observed a single time. The data stem from a study of beta chain features in type 1 diabetes. Germline assignment: CDR1 SGHDN and CDR2 FVKESK. The CDR3 has 13 residues. Between the trimmed V and J ends, which lost 1 base and 5 bases, there was a span of 6 bases. This rearrangement joins TRBV14 to TRBJ2-1; possibly TRBD1 for D (5 bases). Sequenced sample: naive CD4+ T cells from blood. The TCR comes from a woman younger than 35 in good health. CDR3 sequence: CASSQGQNNEQFF. The CDR3 DNA sequence: TGTGCCAGCAGCCAAGGACAGAACAATGAGCAGTTCTTC.